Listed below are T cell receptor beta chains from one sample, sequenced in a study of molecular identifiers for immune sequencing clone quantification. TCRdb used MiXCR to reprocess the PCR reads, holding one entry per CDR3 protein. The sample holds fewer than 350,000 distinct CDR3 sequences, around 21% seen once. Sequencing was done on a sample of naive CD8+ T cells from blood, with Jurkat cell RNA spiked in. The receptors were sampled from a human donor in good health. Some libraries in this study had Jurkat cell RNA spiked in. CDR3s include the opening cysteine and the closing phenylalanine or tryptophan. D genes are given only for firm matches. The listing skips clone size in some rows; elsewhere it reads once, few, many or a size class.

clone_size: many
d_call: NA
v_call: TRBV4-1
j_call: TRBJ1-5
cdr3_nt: TGCGCCAGCAGCCAGTCCAGGGGCGATCAGCCCCAGCATTTT
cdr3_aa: CASSQSRGDQPQHF

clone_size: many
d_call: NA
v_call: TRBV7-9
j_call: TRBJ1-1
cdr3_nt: TGTGCCAGCAGCTTAGCGCGGGTGAACACTGAAGCTTTCTTT
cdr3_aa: CASSLARVNTEAFF

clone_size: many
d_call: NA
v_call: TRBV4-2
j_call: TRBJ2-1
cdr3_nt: TGTGCCAGCAGCCAAGACACAGGTGAGCAGTTCTTC
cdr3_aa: CASSQDTGEQFF

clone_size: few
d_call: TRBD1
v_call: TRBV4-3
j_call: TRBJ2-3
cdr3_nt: TGCGCCAGCAGCCCTTTGAGGGACAGTTCCACAGATACGCAGTATTTT
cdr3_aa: CASSPLRDSSTDTQYF

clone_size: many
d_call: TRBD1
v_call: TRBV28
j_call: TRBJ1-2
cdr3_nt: TGTGCCAGCAGTACCGGACAGGGGGCAGTTCACCCATATGGCTACACCTTC
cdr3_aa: CASSTGQGAVHPYGYTF

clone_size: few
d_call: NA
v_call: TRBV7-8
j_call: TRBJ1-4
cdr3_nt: TGTGCCAGCACCGAATCCGCAGCTAATGAAAAACTGTTTTTT
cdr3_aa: CASTESAANEKLFF

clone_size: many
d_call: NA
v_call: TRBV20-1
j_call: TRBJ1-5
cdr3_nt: TGCAGTGCTAGCGTTGAAGTAATCACCGTTAGCAATCAGCCCCAGCATTTT
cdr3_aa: CSASVEVITVSNQPQHF

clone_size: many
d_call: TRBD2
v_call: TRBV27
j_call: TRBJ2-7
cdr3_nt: TGTGCCAGCAGTTTACGCGGCGGGAGTATCTACGAGCAGTACTTC
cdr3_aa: CASSLRGGSIYEQYF

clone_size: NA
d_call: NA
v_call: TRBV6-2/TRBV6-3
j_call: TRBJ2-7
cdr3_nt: TGTGCCAGCAGATCCCCACAGTTTCTAGCCGGCGAGCAGTACTTC
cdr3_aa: CASRSPQFLAGEQYF

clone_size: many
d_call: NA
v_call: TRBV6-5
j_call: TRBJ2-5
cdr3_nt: TGTGCCGGCCAGGAGCGGCATTGGGAGACCCAGTACTTC
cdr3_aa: CAGQERHWETQYF

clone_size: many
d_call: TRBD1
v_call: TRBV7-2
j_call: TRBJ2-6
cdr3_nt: TGTGCCAGCAGCTTAGGGGGACAGGGTTACTCTGGGGCCAACGTCCTGACTTTC
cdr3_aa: CASSLGGQGYSGANVLTF

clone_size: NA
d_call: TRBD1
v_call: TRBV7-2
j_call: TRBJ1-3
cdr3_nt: TGTGCCAGCAGCTCCGACAGGGTCTGGGGAAACACCATATATTTT
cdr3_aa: CASSSDRVWGNTIYF

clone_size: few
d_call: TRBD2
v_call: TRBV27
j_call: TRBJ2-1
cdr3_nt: TGTGCCAGCAGTTCACAGCGGGGGCTCACCAATGAGCAGTTCTTC
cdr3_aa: CASSSQRGLTNEQFF

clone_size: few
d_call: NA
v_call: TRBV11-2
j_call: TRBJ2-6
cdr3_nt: TGTGCCAGCCAGATAACTGGTGGGGCCAACGTCCTGACTTTC
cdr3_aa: CASQITGGANVLTF

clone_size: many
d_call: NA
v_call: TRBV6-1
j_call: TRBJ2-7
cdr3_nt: TGTGCCAGCAGTGAAATGGCCTACGAGCAGTACTTC
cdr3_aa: CASSEMAYEQYF

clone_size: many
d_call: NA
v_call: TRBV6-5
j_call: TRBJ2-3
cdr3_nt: TGTGCCAGGGAGTGGGGGAGCGCTCCTGTTATTACGCAGTATTTT
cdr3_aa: CAREWGSAPVITQYF

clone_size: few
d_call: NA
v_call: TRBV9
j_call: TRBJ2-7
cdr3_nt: TGTGCCAGCAGCGTAATCGGGACAAACCAGTACGAGCAGTACTTC
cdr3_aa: CASSVIGTNQYEQYF

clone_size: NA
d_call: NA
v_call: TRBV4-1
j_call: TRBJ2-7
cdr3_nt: TGCGCCAGCAGCCAAGGGCCCTCCTACGAGCGGTACTTC
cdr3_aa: CASSQGPSYERYF

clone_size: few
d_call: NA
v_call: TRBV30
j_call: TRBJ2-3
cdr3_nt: TGTGCCTGGAGTGTGGGGGCCCTCACAGATACGCAGTATTTT
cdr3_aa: CAWSVGALTDTQYF

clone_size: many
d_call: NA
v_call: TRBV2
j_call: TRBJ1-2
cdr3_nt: TGTGCCAGCAGAATGGCGAGCAGGTTCTATGGCTACACCTTC
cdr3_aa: CASRMASRFYGYTF

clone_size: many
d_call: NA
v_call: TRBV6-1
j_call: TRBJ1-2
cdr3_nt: TGTGCCAGCAGTGAACTAGGCCAAACTTACTATGGCTACACCTTC
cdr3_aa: CASSELGQTYYGYTF

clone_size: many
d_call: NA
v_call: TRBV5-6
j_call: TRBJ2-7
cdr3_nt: TGTGCCAGCAGCACGGGAGTCTACGAGCAGTACTTC
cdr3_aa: CASSTGVYEQYF

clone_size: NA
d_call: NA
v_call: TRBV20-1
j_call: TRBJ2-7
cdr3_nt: TGCAGTGCTAGAGATTTTTCGGCCAGCTCCTACGAGCAGTACTTC
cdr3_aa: CSARDFSASSYEQYF

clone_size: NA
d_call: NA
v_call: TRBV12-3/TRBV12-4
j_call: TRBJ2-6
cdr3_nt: TGTGCCGGCAGTTTATGGCCCTCTGGGGCCAACGTCCTGACTTTC
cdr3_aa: CAGSLWPSGANVLTF

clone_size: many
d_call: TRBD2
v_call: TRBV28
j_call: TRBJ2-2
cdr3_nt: TGTGCCAGCAGTCGACTTAGCGGGAGCTTAGTCACCGGGGAGCTGTTTTTT
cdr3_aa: CASSRLSGSLVTGELFF

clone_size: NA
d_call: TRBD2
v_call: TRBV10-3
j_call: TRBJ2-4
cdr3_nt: TGTGCCATCAGTGAGTCTGAGACCGGGACTAGCGGGAGTGGAAACATTCAGTACTTC
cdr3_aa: CAISESETGTSGSGNIQYF

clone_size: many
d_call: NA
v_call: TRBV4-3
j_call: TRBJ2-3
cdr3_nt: TGCGCCAGCAGCCAAGATAACAGGCCCGTAACAGATACGCAGTATTTT
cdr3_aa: CASSQDNRPVTDTQYF

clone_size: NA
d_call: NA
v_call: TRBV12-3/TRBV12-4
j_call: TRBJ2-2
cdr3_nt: TGTGCCAGCAGTAACATACAGGGGAACACCGGGGAGCTGTTTTTT
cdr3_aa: CASSNIQGNTGELFF